These 18 T cell receptor beta chains were all obtained from the same sample, sequenced in a study of blood T cell repertoires in COVID-19. Sequencing used immunoSEQ multiplex PCR; TCRdb keeps in-frame clones, though not all of them. The sample lists 150,000 to 200,000 clones, around four fifths occurring once. The sequencing input was peripheral blood. These receptors originate from a man between 65 and 85 years old who had recovered from COVID-19.

The table lists this clone with a few counts. The chain recombines TRBV10-3 with TRBJ1-2; TRBD1 is a possible D gene (5 bases). This CDR3 comprises 12 residues. Trimming cost V 10 bases and J 4 bases, with 13 bases left between them. Germline V lookup: CDR1 ENHRY, CDR2 SYGVKD. The CDR3 reads CATRQISYGYTF. CDR3 bases: TGTGCCACGAGACAGATTAGCTATGGCTACACCTTC.

The rearrangement joins TRBV19 to TRBJ2-2; a weak D match, TRBD1 (7 bases). Germline V lookup: CDR1 LNHDA, CDR2 SQIVND (reference sequence). This CDR3 is 13 amino acids long. The V and J ends lost 8 bases and 6 bases respectively, with 13 bases between them. The CDR3 DNA is TGTGCCAGTCGACAGGGAGGCCCCGGGGAGCTGTTTTTT. Residues: CASRQGGPGELFF.

V is TRBV5-6 and J is TRBJ1-5, with 8 bases fitting TRBD1. With V trimmed by 2 bases and J by 4 bases, 5 bases remained unmatched. Germline V lookup: CDR1 SGHDT, CDR2 YYEEEE. The CDR3 loop spans 15 amino acids. The CDR3 loop reads CASSFWDRNNQPQHF. The CDR3 DNA sequence: TGTGCCAGCAGCTTCTGGGACAGGAATAATCAGCCCCAGCATTTT.

The J gene is TRBJ2-5, the V gene TRBV19, with TRBD2 identical over 7 bases. The CDR3 totals 15 residues. CDR1 LNHDA and CDR2 SQIVND come from the germline V gene (reference sequence). J was trimmed by 3 bases and V by 5 bases; bases with no gene match: 9. The CDR3 DNA reads TGTGCCAGTAGTGGGACTAACGCGGGGGAAGAGACCCAGTACTTC. Translating gives CASSGTNAGEETQYF.

V is TRBV29-1 and J is TRBJ2-2, with D uncertain. This CDR3 spans 12 amino acids. The V end was cut by 6 bases, the J end by 3 bases, with 8 bases between. Per the germline V gene, CDR1 is SQVTM and CDR2 is ANQGSEA. CDR3 sequence reads: CSVNTDTGELFF. The CDR3 region has the DNA TGCAGCGTCAACACAGACACCGGGGAGCTGTTTTTT.

V is TRBV7-2 and J is TRBJ2-5; D call uncertain. The germline V gene encodes CDR1 SGHTA and CDR2 FQGNSA. V lost 8 bases, J lost 2 bases, and 9 bases lay in between. There are 12 residues in the CDR3. The CDR3 DNA is TGTGCCAGCCGGCGGTCACAAGAGACCCAGTACTTC. It specifies CASRRSQETQYF. Looking up the rest from reference TRBV7-2 and TRBJ2-5 gives the full variable domain: GAGVSQSPSNKVTEKGKDVELRCDPISGHTALYWYRQSLGQGLEFLIYFQGNSAPDKSGLPSDRFSAERTGGSVSTLTIQRTQQEDSAVYLCASRRSQETQYFGPGTRLLVL.

This clone occurred once. The genes are TRBV9 and TRBJ2-1, with 8 positions matching TRBD2. The CDR3 is 14 residues long. CDR1 is SGDLS, CDR2 YYNGEE, per germline. J was trimmed by 10 bases and V by 4 bases; bases with no gene match: 10. This CDR3 reads CASSPRGQRGEQFF. The CDR3 DNA reads TGTGCCAGCAGCCCCCGTGGACAGCGGGGGGAGCAGTTCTTC.

This chain links TRBV2 with TRBJ1-1; 9 nucleotides agree with TRBD1. The germline V gene has CDR1 SNHLY and CDR2 FYNNEI. The CDR3 is 15 amino acids. Trimming cost V 3 bases and J 8 bases; bases outside gene matches: 10. Written as DNA, the CDR3 is TGTGCCAGCAGTGACACCCCAGACAGGGGGGAGGAAGCTTTCTTT. Protein product: CASSDTPDRGEEAFF.

DNA for the CDR3: TGCGCCAGCAGCCAAGTGAGGGCAAATAGCAATCAGCCCCAGCATTTT. It encodes CASSQVRANSNQPQHF. V gene TRBV4-1 combines with J gene TRBJ1-5; D remains unclear. V lost 1 base to trimming and J lost 0 bases, with 10 bases between them. CDR3 length: 16 amino acids. The germline CDR1 and CDR2 sequences are MGHRA and YSYEKL.

The chain combines TRBV7-2 with TRBJ2-5; D possibly corresponds to TRBD1 (6 bases). CDR1 SGHTA and CDR2 FQGNSA come from the germline V gene. Trimming took off 5 bases at V and 1 base at J, with 11 bases between the two ends. The CDR3 is 14 residues long. The CDR3 reads CASSRHRAQETQYF. CDR3 nucleotides: TGTGCCAGCAGCCGCCACAGGGCCCAAGAGACCCAGTACTTC.

V usage is TRBV5-1 and J usage is TRBJ1-1, with a tentative D call TRBD1 (5 bases). The CDR3 totals 14 residues. The V end lost 1 base, the J end lost 1 base, and 8 bases lay between the germline ends. The germline V gene encodes CDR1 SGHRS and CDR2 YFSETQ. The CDR3 DNA reads as TGCGCCAGCAGCTTGCAAGGGGCGAACACTGAAGCTTTCTTT. It codes for CASSLQGANTEAFF.

This chain uses TRBV4-1 with TRBJ2-1; D perhaps matches TRBD1 (6 bases). In germline, CDR1 is MGHRA, CDR2 YSYEKL. This CDR3 is 15 amino acids long. Trimming took off 0 bases at V and 10 bases at J, with 16 bases between the two ends. The CDR3 spells CASSQEGEPDREQFF. The CDR3 nucleotides are TGCGCCAGCAGCCAAGAGGGTGAACCTGACAGGGAGCAGTTCTTC.

The CDR3 is CASSLGAGRGYTF. In nucleotides, the CDR3 is TGCGCCAGCAGCTTGGGGGCCGGGAGGGGCTACACCTTC. This chain uses TRBV5-1 with TRBJ1-2; no reliable D call. The CDR3 consists of 13 residues. The germline V gene has CDR1 SGHRS and CDR2 YFSETQ. V was trimmed by 0 bases and J by 8 bases, leaving 11 bases between them.

The rearrangement uses TRBV6-1 and TRBJ1-2; 8 bases align to TRBD1. This CDR3 spans 17 amino acids. V was clipped by 4 bases and J by 0 bases; unmatched bases: 10. Germline-derived CDR1 and CDR2 are MNHNS and SASEGT. In DNA, the CDR3 is TGTGCCAGCAGTGCACACCAGGGGGCTCCAGCTAACTATGGCTACACCTTC. Protein sequence: CASSAHQGAPANYGYTF.

The chain combines TRBV27 with TRBJ2-1; 12 bases map to TRBD2. V gave up 6 bases and J gave up 9 bases; unmatched junction bases: 9. Germline CDR1 is MNHEY and CDR2 is SMNVEV (reference sequence). The CDR3 is made up of 15 amino acids. The CDR3 sequence: CASRTSGSGQGEQFF. The DNA for the CDR3 is TGTGCCAGCAGGACTAGCGGGAGTGGCCAGGGTGAGCAGTTCTTC.

The chain recombines TRBV6-2 or TRBV6-3 with TRBJ1-1; 12 bases are a match to TRBD1. J lost 3 bases, V lost 2 bases, and 10 bases had no gene match. This CDR3 has 18 amino acids. Germline loops: CDR1 MNHEY, CDR2 SVGEGT. Here the CDR3 reads CASSYVGQGAHGYTEAFF. The CDR3 bases are TGTGCCAGCAGTTACGTGGGACAGGGGGCGCACGGTTACACTGAAGCTTTCTTT.

The rearrangement uses TRBV11-2 and TRBJ2-3; D is uncertain. Germline V CDR1 and CDR2: SGHAT, FQNNGV. This CDR3 comprises 18 residues. V was shortened by 1 base and J by 2 bases, with 19 bases between the two germline ends. CDR3 loop: CASSLVIPGADYTDTQYF. In DNA form, the CDR3 reads TGTGCCAGCAGCTTAGTTATTCCGGGTGCGGATTACACAGATACGCAGTATTTT.

CDR3 nucleotide sequence: TGTGCCAGCTCACCACGTGAGGACATGAACACTGAAGCTTTCTTT. This sequence encodes CASSPREDMNTEAFF. The chain employs TRBV18 and TRBJ1-1, with D maybe TRBD1 (5 bases). This CDR3 contains 15 residues. Germline V gene sequence: CDR1 KGHSH, CDR2 LQKENI. Trimming left V 1 base short and J 0 bases short, with 9 bases between. Using reference TRBV18 and TRBJ1-1 for the parts outside the CDR3, the full variable domain is NAGVMQNPRHLVRRRGQEARLRCSPMKGHSHVYWYRQLPEEGLKFMVYLQKENIIDESGMPKERFSAEFPKEGPSILRIQQVVRGDSAAYFCASSPREDMNTEAFFGQGTRLTVV.